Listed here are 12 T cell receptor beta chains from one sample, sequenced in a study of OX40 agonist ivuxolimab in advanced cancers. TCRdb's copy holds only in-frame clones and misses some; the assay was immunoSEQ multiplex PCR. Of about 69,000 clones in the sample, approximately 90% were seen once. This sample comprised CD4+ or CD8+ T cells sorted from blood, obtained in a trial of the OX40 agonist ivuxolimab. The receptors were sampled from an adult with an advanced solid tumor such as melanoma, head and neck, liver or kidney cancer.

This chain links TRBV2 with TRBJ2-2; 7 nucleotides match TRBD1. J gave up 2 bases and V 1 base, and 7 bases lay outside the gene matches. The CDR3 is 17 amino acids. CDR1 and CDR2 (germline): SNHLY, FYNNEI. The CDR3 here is CASSEVETGRNTGELFF. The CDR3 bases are TGTGCCAGCAGTGAAGTCGAGACAGGGAGAAACACCGGGGAGCTGTTTTTT.

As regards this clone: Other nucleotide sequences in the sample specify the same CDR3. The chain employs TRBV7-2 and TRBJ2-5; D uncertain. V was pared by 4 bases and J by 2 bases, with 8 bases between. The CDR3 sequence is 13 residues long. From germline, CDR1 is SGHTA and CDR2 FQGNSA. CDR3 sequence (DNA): TGTGCCAGCAGCTCGCCGGGTCAAGAGACCCAGTACTTC. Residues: CASSSPGQETQYF.

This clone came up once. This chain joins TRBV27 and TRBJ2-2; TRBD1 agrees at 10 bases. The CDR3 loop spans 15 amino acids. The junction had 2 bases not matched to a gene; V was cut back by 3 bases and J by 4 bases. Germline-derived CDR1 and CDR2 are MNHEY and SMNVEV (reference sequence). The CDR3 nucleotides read TGTGCCAGCAGTTTGGGGACAGGGGCCACCGGGGAGCTGTTTTTT. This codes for CASSLGTGATGELFF.

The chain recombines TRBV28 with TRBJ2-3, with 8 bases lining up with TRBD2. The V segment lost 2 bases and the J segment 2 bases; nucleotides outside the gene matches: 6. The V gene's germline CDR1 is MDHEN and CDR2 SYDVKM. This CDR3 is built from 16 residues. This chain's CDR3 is CASSLVREGLTDTQYF. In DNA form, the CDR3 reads TGTGCCAGCAGTTTAGTACGGGAGGGTCTCACAGATACGCAGTATTTT.

CDR3 sequence reads: CASSLAGVTDTQYF. The CDR3 nucleotides are TGTGCCAGCAGCTTAGCGGGGGTCACAGATACGCAGTATTTT. The chain recombines TRBV11-1 with TRBJ2-3; D possibly uses TRBD1 or TRBD2 (5 bases each). The CDR3 is made up of 14 amino acids. Germline V gene sequence: CDR1 SGHAT, CDR2 FQDESV (reference sequence). Trimming cost V 0 bases and J 2 bases, with 6 bases left between them.

The CDR3 sequence: CAISESAGYGDIQYF. The CDR3 DNA reads TGTGCCATCAGTGAGTCCGCAGGCTACGGTGACATTCAGTACTTC. The chain uses TRBV10-3 and TRBJ2-4; D is undetermined. Germline lookup yields CDR1 ENHRY and CDR2 SYGVKD. Deletions cut 0 bases from V and 8 bases from J, with 14 bases between. CDR3 length: 15 residues.

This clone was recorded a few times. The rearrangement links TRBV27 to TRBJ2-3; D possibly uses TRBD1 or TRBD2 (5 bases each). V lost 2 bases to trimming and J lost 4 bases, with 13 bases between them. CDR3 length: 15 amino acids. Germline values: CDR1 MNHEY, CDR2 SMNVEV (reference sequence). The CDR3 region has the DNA TGTGCCAGCAGTTTAGCGGCCTTGGGGGCAGATACGCAGTATTTT. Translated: CASSLAALGADTQYF.

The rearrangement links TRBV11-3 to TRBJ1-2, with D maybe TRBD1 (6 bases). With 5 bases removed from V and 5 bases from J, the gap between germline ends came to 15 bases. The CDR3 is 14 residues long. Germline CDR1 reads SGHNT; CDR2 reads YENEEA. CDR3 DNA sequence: TGTGCCAGCAGCATGGGGGACACCGATTATGGCTACACCTTC. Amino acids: CASSMGDTDYGYTF. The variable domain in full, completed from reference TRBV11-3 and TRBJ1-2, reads EAGVVQSPRYKIIEKKQPVAFWCNPISGHNTLYWYLQNLGQGPELLIRYENEEAVDDSQLPKDRFSAERLKGVDSTLKIQPAELGDSAVYLCASSMGDTDYGYTFGSGTRLTVV.

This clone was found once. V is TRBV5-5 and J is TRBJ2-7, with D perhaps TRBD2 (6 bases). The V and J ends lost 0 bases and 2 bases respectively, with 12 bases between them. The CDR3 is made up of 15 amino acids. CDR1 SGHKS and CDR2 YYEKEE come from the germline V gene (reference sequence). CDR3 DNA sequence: TGTGCCAGCAGCTTGGACGGGGGTTTACCCTACGAGCAGTACTTC. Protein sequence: CASSLDGGLPYEQYF.

CDR3 in amino acids: CASSLIGTYTDTQYF. The CDR3 DNA reads as TGTGCCAGCAGCTTAATAGGGACCTACACAGATACGCAGTATTTT. The V and J genes are TRBV11-1 and TRBJ2-3; D possibly uses TRBD1 or TRBD2 (5 bases each). This CDR3 is 15 amino acids long. Germline V lookup: CDR1 SGHAT, CDR2 FQDESV (reference sequence). V shed 2 bases and J shed 2 bases, with 11 bases lying between them.

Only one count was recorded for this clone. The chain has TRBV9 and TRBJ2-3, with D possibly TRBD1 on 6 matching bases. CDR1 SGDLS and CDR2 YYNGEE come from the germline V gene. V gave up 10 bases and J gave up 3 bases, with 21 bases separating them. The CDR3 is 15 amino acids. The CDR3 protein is CAGSAGEARTDTQYF. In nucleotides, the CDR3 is TGTGCCGGCTCCGCAGGGGAAGCCCGAACAGATACGCAGTATTTT.

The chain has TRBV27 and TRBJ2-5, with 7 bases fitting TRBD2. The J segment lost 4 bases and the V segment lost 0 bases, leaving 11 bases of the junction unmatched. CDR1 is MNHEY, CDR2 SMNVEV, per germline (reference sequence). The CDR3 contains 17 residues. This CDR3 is CASSLSYRLAGTETQYF. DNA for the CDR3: TGTGCCAGCAGTTTATCGTATCGACTAGCAGGGACAGAGACCCAGTACTTC.